A selection of T cell receptor beta chains follows, all from one sample in a study of T cells in Graves' hyperthyroidism and ophthalmopathy. TCRdb ran MiXCR on the multiplex PCR reads and lists one entry per CDR3 protein. The sample records 350,000 or so distinct CDR3 sequences, 15% to 20% being singletons. The sample taken for sequencing was blood. Receptor source: a woman aged 40-49 years with Graves' ophthalmopathy. Both conserved end residues are part of each CDR3. A D gene is named only where the DNA matches it firmly. The size field is filled for only some rows; it gives once, few, many or a size class.

size: many; D: -; V: TRBV5-1; J: TRBJ1-1; DNA: TGCGCCAGCATGCCTTTCACGCCAGGGATGGGAACTGAAGCTTTCTTT; CDR3: CASMPFTPGMGTEAFF
size: few; D: -; V: TRBV5-1; J: TRBJ1-1; DNA: TGCGCCAGCAGCGCGTTGGTTGAGAACACTGAAGCTTTCTTT; CDR3: CASSALVENTEAFF
size: many; D: -; V: TRBV6-1; J: TRBJ2-5; DNA: TGTGCCAGCAGATTGACAGGCAGTGAGACCCAGTACTTC; CDR3: CASRLTGSETQYF
size: -; D: -; V: TRBV12-5; J: TRBJ2-7; DNA: TGTGCTAGTGGTTCCCCTAGGTACGAGCAGTACTTC; CDR3: CASGSPRYEQYF
size: many; D: TRBD2; V: TRBV5-1; J: TRBJ2-5; DNA: TGCGCCAGCAGCTGGTCCGGGACTAGCGGGAAAGAGACCCAGTACTTC; CDR3: CASSWSGTSGKETQYF
size: -; D: TRBD1; V: TRBV19; J: TRBJ1-1; DNA: TGTGCCAGCTGGGACAGGCAAAGGGGTGAAGCTTTCTTT; CDR3: CASWDRQRGEAFF
size: many; D: TRBD1; V: TRBV28; J: TRBJ2-7; DNA: TGTGCCAGCAGTTTCGTCTCTCAATCCAGGGGGAACGAGCAGTACTTC; CDR3: CASSFVSQSRGNEQYF
size: many; D: TRBD1; V: TRBV28; J: TRBJ2-7; DNA: TGTGCCAGCAGGCTGCACAGGGGGCTCTCCTACGAGCAGTACTTC; CDR3: CASRLHRGLSYEQYF
size: many; D: -; V: TRBV19; J: TRBJ1-1; DNA: TGTGCCAGTTCTTCAGGGTTGTACACTGAAGCTTTCTTT; CDR3: CASSSGLYTEAFF
size: -; D: TRBD2; V: TRBV14; J: TRBJ2-1; DNA: TGTGCCAGCAGCCAGGCTAGCGGGAAGTACAATGAGCAGTTCTTC; CDR3: CASSQASGKYNEQFF
size: many; D: TRBD1; V: TRBV29-1; J: TRBJ1-2; DNA: TGCAGCGTCGACATGACAGGGGGCGCACGTGGCTACACCTTC; CDR3: CSVDMTGGARGYTF
size: -; D: TRBD1; V: TRBV2; J: TRBJ1-5; DNA: TGTGCCAGCAGTGAAGCGGGGGCGGGACAGGTTTTTCATAGCAATCAGCCCCAGCATTTT; CDR3: CASSEAGAGQVFHSNQPQHF
size: few; D: -; V: TRBV7-3; J: TRBJ2-3; DNA: TGTGCCAGCAGCTTAAGGCCGGGGGATATAGATACGCAGTATTTT; CDR3: CASSLRPGDIDTQYF
size: few; D: -; V: TRBV6-2/TRBV6-3; J: TRBJ1-2; DNA: TGTGCCAGCACTTACAGCCCCTCGGGGAGGAACGCTCGATCTAACTATGGCTACACCTTC; CDR3: CASTYSPSGRNARSNYGYTF
size: -; D: TRBD2; V: TRBV12-3/TRBV12-4; J: TRBJ2-7; DNA: TGTGCCAGCAGTCTGCTAGCGGGAGTGAGTGAGCAGTACTTC; CDR3: CASSLLAGVSEQYF
size: -; D: TRBD1; V: TRBV10-3; J: TRBJ2-5; DNA: TGTGCCATCAAAACAGGGGCAGGACAAGAGACCCAGTACTTC; CDR3: CAIKTGAGQETQYF
size: few; D: TRBD2; V: TRBV7-1; J: TRBJ2-1; DNA: TGTGCCAGCAGCACTCGACTAGCGGGAGGCCCCTCCTACAATGAGCAGTTCTTC; CDR3: CASSTRLAGGPSYNEQFF
size: many; D: -; V: TRBV6-5; J: TRBJ2-7; DNA: TGTGCCAGCAGTTACTCGAGGCAAAGAGGGTACGAGCAGTACTTC; CDR3: CASSYSRQRGYEQYF
size: many; D: -; V: TRBV6-5; J: TRBJ2-7; DNA: TGTGCCAGCAGTTACTCGATTACACGGGTGAGCTCCTACGAGCAGTACTTC; CDR3: CASSYSITRVSSYEQYF
size: many; D: TRBD1; V: TRBV28; J: TRBJ2-7; DNA: TGTGCGAGCACAGGGGTTCTCGAGCAGTACTTC; CDR3: CASTGVLEQYF